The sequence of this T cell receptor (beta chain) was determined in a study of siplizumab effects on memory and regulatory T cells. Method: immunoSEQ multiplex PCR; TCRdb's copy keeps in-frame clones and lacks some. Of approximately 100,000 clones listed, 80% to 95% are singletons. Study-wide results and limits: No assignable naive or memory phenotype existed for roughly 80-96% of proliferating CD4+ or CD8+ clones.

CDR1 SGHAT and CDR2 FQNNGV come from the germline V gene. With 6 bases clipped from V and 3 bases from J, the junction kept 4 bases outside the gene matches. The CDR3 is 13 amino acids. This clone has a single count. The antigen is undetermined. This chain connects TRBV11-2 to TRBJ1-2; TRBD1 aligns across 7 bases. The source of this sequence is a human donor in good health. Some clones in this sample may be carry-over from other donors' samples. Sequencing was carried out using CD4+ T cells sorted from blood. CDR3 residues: CASRRTGDYGYTF. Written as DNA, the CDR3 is TGTGCCAGCAGACGAACAGGGGACTATGGCTACACCTTC. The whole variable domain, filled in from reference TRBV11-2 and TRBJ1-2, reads EAGVAQSPRYKIIEKRQSVAFWCNPISGHATLYWYQQILGQGPKLLIQFQNNGVVDDSQLPKDRFSAERLKGVDSTLKIQPAKLEDSAVYLCASRRTGDYGYTFGSGTRLTVV.